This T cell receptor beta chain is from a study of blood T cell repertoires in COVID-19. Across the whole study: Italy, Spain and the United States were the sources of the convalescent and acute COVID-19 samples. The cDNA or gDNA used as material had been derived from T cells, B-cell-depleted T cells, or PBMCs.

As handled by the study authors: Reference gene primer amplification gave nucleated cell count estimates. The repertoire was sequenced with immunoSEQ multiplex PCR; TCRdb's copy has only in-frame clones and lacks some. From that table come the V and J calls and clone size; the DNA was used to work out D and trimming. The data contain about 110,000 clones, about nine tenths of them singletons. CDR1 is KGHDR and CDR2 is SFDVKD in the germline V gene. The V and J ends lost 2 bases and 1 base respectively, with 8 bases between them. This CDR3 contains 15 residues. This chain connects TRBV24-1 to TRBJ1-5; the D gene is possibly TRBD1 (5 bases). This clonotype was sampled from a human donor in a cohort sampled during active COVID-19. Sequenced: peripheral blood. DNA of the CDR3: TGTGCCACCAGTGATTCGGGGGGGAGCAATCAGCCCCAGCATTTT. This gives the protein CATSDSGGSNQPQHF.